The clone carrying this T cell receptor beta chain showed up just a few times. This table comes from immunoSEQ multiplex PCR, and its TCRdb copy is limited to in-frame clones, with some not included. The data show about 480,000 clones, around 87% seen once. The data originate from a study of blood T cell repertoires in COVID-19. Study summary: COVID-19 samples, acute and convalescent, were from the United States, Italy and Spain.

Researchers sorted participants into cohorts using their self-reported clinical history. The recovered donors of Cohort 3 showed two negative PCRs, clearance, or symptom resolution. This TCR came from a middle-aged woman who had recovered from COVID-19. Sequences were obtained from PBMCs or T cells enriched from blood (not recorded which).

CDR3 loop: CASSSSGTIAETQYF. Written as DNA, the CDR3 is TGCGCCAGCAGCTCATCCGGGACTATAGCGGAGACCCAGTACTTC. The chain recombines TRBV5-1 with TRBJ2-5; 7 nucleotides agree with TRBD2. Looked up from germline, CDR1 is SGHRS and CDR2 is YFSETQ. J was trimmed by 5 bases and V by 3 bases; bases with no gene match: 10. The CDR3 totals 15 residues. The full variable domain, rest sourced from reference TRBV5-1 and TRBJ2-5, is KAGVTQTPRYLIKTRGQQVTLSCSPISGHRSVSWYQQTPGQGLQFLFEYFSETQRNKGNFPGRFSGRQFSNSRSEMNVSTLELGDSALYLCASSSSGTIAETQYFGPGTRLLVL.